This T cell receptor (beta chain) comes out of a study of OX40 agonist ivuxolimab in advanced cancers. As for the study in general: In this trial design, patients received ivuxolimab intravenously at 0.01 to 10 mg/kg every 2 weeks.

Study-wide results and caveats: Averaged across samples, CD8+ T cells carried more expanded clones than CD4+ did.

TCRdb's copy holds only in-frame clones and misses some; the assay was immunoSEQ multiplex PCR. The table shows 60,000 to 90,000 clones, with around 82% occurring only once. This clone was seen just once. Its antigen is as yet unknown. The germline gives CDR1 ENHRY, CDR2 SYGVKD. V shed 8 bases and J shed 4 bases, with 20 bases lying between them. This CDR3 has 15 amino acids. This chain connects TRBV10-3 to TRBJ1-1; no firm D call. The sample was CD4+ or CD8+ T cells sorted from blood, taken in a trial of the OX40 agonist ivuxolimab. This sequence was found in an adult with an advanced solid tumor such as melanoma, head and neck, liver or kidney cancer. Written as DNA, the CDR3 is TGTGCCATCGCCAGCGGGTTGGAACGGTTCACTGAAGCTTTCTTT. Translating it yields CAIASGLERFTEAFF.